Each of the 3 T cell receptor beta chains below was sequenced from the same sample in a study of molecular identifiers for immune sequencing clone quantification. MiXCR was run by TCRdb on the PCR reads, yielding one entry per CDR3 protein. The sample gives about half a million distinct CDR3 sequences, approximately 25% of which show up once; 0.76% is in the top ten. The sequencing sample was made of naive CD8+ T cells from blood, with Jurkat cell RNA spiked in. Indicated subset: FACS-sorted CD8+CD4-CCR7+CD45RA+ naive T cells. The receptor source for this set is a human donor in good health. Some libraries in this study had Jurkat cell RNA spiked in.

In its sample, this clonotype was seen once. The chain has TRBV4-3 and TRBJ1-4; the D is unclear. From germline, CDR1 is LGHNA and CDR2 YSLEER. V was trimmed by 0 bases and J by 3 bases, leaving 8 bases between them. The CDR3 runs to 15 residues. As DNA, the CDR3 is TGCGCCAGCAGCCAAGATTGGCACCCTAATGAAAAACTGTTTTTT. Residues: CASSQDWHPNEKLFF.

A single count supports this clonotype. Given the absence of the conserved phenylalanine or tryptophan at the CDR3 end, a read error is likely. The rearrangement uses TRBV6-5 and TRBJ2-7; 11 nucleotides align to TRBD1. CDR1 and CDR2 (germline): MNHEY, SVGAGI. The V segment lost 8 bases and the J segment 2 bases; nucleotides outside the gene matches: 17. CDR3 length: 18 residues. CDR3 sequence: CASFIAGTGGILAYEQYY. The DNA of the CDR3 is TGTGCCAGCTTTATCGCGGGGACAGGGGGAATTTTAGCCTACGAGCAGTACTAC.

This clonotype came up a few times. The chain employs TRBV5-6 and TRBJ2-3, with 10 positions matching TRBD2. CDR3 size: 17 residues. V lost 6 bases to trimming and J lost 5 bases; unmatched junction nucleotides: 15. CDR1 is SGHDT, CDR2 YYEEEE, per germline. The CDR3 sequence: CASTSITSGASQDTQYF. As DNA, the CDR3 is TGTGCCAGCACTTCAATTACTAGCGGGGCCTCTCAAGATACGCAGTATTTT.